This T cell receptor beta chain was sequenced for a study of T cell responses to AZD1222 COVID-19 vaccine. Findings and limits, study-wide: Spike-wide vaccine-associated CD4 TCRs dominated at 160-218 and 743-854. Sampling that yielded the repertoires occurred only after the peak T cell response. Nearly half of spike-specific TCRs reportedly target variant regions that are unmutated in the B.1.351 and B.1.1.7 variants. Donor demographics were predominantly white British with a female majority; clonal diversity may be underestimated.

The CDR3 has 14 residues. The ends were cut back, 6 bases at V and 3 bases at J, with 14 bases in the middle. CDR1 SNHLY and CDR2 FYNNEI come from the germline V gene. Sequencing used immunoSEQ multiplex PCR; TCRdb keeps in-frame clones, though not all of them. The sample lists about 170,000 clones, over 85% occurring once. In the case of this clone: The antigen remains undetermined.

V is TRBV2 and J is TRBJ2-5, with D possibly being TRBD1 (5 bases). The specimen comprised peripheral blood, sampled on day 0 of AZD1222 vaccination. The receptor's source is an adult in good health. CDR3 amino acids: CASRDSHIKETQYF. CDR3 nucleotides: TGTGCCAGCAGAGACAGCCACATAAAAGAGACCCAGTACTTC.